This T cell receptor beta chain was identified during a study of blood T cell repertoires in COVID-19. This table comes from immunoSEQ multiplex PCR, and its TCRdb copy is limited to in-frame clones, with some not included. The sample has around 700,000 clones, 70% to 90% seen once; the top ten hold approximately 0.3%. V was pared by 3 bases and J by 8 bases, with 12 bases between. CDR3 length: 13 residues. CDR1 MNHEY and CDR2 SMNVEV come from the germline V gene (reference sequence). This clone was seen a few times. This chain uses TRBV27 with TRBJ2-3, with D unclear. The receptor's source is a woman under 30 with acute or convalescent COVID-19. The sequenced material came from peripheral blood. The CDR3 DNA follows: TGTGCCAGCAGTTTTCGTCTGCAGGTTACGCAGTATTTT. The encoded protein is CASSFRLQVTQYF.